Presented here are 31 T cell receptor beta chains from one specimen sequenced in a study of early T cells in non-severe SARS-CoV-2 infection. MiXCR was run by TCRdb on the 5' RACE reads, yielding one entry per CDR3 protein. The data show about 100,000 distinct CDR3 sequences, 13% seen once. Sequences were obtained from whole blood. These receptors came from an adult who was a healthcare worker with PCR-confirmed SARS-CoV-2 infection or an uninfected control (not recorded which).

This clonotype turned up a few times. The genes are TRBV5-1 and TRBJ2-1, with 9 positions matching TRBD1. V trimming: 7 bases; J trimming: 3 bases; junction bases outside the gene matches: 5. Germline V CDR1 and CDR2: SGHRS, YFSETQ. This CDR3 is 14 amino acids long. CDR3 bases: TGCGCCAGCTCCCGGGACAGGGACTACAATGAGCAGTTCTTC. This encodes CASSRDRDYNEQFF.

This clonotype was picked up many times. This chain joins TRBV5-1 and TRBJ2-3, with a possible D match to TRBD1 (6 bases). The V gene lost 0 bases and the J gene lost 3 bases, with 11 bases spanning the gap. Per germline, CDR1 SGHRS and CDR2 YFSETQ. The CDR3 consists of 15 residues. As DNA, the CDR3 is TGCGCCAGCAGCTTGGATGGGACAACAACAGATACGCAGTATTTT. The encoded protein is CASSLDGTTTDTQYF. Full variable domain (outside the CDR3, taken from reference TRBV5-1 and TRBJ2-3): KAGVTQTPRYLIKTRGQQVTLSCSPISGHRSVSWYQQTPGQGLQFLFEYFSETQRNKGNFPGRFSGRQFSNSRSEMNVSTLELGDSALYLCASSLDGTTTDTQYFGPGTRLTVL.

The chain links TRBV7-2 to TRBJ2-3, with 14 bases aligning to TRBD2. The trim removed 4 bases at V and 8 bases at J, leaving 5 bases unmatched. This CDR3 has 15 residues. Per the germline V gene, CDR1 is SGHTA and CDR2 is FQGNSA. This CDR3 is CASSSGLAGEVTQYF. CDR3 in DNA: TGTGCCAGCAGCTCGGGACTAGCGGGGGAAGTTACGCAGTATTTT.

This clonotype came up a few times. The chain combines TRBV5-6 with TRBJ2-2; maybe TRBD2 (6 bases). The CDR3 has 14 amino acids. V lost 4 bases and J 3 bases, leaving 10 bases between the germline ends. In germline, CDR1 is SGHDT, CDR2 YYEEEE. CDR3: CASSAGTYTGELFF. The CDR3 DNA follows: TGTGCCAGCAGCGCGGGAACCTACACCGGGGAGCTGTTTTTT.

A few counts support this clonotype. The CDR3 DNA follows: TGTGCCAGCACCCGGGACAGCCCCTACGAGCAGTACTTC. Translating gives CASTRDSPYEQYF. The chain links TRBV5-6 to TRBJ2-7, with 7 nucleotides matching TRBD1. The CDR3 sequence is 13 residues long. The V gene's germline CDR1 is SGHDT and CDR2 YYEEEE. V trimming: 6 bases; J trimming: 2 bases; junction bases outside the gene matches: 5.

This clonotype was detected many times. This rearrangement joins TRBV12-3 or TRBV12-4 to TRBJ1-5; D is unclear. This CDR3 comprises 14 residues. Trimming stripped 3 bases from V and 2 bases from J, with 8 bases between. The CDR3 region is CASSFVEGNQPQHF. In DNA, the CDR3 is TGTGCCAGCAGTTTTGTGGAAGGCAATCAGCCCCAGCATTTT.

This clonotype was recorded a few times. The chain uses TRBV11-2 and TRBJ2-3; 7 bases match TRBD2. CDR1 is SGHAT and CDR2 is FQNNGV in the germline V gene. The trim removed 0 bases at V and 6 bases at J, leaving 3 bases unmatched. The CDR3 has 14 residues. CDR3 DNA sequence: TGTGCCAGCAGCTTAGACGGACTAGTTGATACGCAGTATTTT. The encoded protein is CASSLDGLVDTQYF.

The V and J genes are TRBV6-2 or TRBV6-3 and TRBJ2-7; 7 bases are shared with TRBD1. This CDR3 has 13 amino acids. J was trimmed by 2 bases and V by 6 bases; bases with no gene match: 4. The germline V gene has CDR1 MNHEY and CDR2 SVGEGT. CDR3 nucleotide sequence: TGTGCCAGCAGGGAACAGGGGCCCTACGAGCAGTACTTC. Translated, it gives CASREQGPYEQYF.

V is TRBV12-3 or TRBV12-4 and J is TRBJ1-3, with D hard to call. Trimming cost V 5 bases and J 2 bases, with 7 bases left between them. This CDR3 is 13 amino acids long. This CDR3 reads CASSLRAGNTIYF. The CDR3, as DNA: TGTGCCAGCAGTCTAAGGGCTGGAAACACCATATATTTT.

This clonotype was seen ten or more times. Written as DNA, the CDR3 is TGCAGTGCCCCGAGGGGGGGATCCTATAGCAATCAGCCCCAGCATTTT. The encoded protein is CSAPRGGSYSNQPQHF. V gene TRBV20-1 combines with J gene TRBJ1-5, with a tentative D call TRBD1 (6 bases). The CDR3 is 16 residues long. The V end was cut by 6 bases, the J end by 0 bases, with 18 bases between. CDR1 DFQATT and CDR2 SNEGSKA come from the germline V gene (reference sequence).

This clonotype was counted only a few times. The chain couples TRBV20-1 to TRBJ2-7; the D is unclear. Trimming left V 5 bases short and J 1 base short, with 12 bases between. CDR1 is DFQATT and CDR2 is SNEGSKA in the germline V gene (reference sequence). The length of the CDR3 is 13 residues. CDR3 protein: CSAPGHRSYEQYF. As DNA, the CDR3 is TGCAGTGCTCCTGGGCACCGATCCTACGAGCAGTACTTC.

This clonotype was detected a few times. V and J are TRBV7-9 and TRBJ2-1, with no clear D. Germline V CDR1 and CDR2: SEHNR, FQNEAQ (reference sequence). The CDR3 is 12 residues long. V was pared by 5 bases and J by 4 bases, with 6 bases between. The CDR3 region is CASSLIYNEQFF. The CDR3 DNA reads TGTGCCAGCAGCCTTATTTACAATGAGCAGTTCTTC.

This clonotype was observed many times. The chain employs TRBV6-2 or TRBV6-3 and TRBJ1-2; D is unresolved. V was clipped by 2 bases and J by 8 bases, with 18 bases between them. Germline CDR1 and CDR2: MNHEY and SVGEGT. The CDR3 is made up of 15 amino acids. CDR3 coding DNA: TGTGCCAGCAGTTACGGCCCCATAACTAAACGAGGCTACACCTTC. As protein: CASSYGPITKRGYTF.

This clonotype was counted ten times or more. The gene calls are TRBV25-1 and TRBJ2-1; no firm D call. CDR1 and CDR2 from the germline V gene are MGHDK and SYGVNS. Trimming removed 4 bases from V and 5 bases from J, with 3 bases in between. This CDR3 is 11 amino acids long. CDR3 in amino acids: CASSGNNEQFF. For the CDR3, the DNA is TGTGCCAGCAGTGGAAACAATGAGCAGTTCTTC.

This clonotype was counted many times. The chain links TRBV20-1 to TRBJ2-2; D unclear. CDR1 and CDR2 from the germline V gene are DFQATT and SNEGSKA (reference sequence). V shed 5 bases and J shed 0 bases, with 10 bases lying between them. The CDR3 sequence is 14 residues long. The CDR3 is CSALPPANTGELFF. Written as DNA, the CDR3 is TGCAGTGCTCTACCCCCAGCGAACACCGGGGAGCTGTTTTTT.

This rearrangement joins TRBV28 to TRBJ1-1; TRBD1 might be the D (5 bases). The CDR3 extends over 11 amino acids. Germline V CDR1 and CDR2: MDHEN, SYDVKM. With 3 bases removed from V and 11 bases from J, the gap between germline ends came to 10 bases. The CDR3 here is CASSFRDVAFF. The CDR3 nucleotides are TGTGCCAGCAGTTTCCGGGACGTCGCTTTCTTT. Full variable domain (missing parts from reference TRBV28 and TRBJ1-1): DVKVTQSSRYLVKRTGEKVFLECVQDMDHENMFWYRQDPGLGLRLIYFSYDVKMKEKGDIPEGYSVSREKKERFSLILESASTNQTSMYLCASSFRDVAFFGQGTRLTVV.

The CDR3 spells CASSLEPGLRTYEQYF. CDR3 in DNA: TGCGCCAGCAGCTTGGAACCGGGACTCCGAACCTACGAGCAGTACTTC. The V gene is TRBV5-1, the J gene TRBJ2-7; TRBD2 might be the D (6 bases). In germline, CDR1 is SGHRS, CDR2 YFSETQ. Trimming stripped 0 bases from V and 2 bases from J, with 15 bases between. This CDR3 has 16 amino acids.

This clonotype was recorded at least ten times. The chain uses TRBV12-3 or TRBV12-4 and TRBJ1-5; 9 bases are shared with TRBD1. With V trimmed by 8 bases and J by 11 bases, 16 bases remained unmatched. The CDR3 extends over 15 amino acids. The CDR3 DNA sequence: TGTGCCAGCCGCTCACCGGGACAGGGTCATGGGGCCCAGCATTTT. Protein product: CASRSPGQGHGAQHF.

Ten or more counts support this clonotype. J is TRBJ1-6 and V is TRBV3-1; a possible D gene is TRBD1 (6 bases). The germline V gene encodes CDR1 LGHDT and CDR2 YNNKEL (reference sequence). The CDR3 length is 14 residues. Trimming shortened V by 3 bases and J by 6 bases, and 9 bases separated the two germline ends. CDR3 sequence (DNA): TGTGCCAGCAGCCACGGACAGATTAATTCACCCCTCCACTTT. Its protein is CASSHGQINSPLHF.

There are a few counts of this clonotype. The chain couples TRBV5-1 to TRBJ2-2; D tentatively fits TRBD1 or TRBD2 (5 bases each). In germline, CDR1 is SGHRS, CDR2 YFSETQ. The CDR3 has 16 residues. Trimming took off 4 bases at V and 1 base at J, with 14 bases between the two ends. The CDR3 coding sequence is TGCGCCAGCAGCCCAGCCGGGACGGTGAACACCGGGGAGCTGTTTTTT. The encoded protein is CASSPAGTVNTGELFF.

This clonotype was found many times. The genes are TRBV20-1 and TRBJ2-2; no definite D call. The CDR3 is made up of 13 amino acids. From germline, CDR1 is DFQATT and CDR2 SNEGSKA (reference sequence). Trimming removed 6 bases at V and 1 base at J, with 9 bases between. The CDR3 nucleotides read TGCAGTGCCCCTCAGAAGAACACCGGGGAGCTGTTTTTT. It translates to CSAPQKNTGELFF.

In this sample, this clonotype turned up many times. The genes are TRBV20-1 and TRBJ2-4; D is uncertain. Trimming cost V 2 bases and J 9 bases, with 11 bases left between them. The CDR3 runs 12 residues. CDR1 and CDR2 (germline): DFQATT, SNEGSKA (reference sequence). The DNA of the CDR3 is TGCAGTGCTAGAAGCGCTCTAGGCATTCAGTACTTC. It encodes CSARSALGIQYF.

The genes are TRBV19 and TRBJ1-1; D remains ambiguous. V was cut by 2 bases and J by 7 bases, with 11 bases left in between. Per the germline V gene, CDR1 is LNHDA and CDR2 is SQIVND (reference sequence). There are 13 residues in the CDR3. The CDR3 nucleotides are TGTGCCAGTAGTATAAAACGATGGTTTGAAGCTTTCTTT. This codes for CASSIKRWFEAFF.

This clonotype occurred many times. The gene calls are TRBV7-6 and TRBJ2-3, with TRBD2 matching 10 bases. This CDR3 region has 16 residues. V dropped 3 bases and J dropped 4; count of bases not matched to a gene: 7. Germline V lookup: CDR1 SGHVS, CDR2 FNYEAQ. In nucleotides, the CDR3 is TGTGCCAGCAGCTTTCCTCCTAGCGGGGGATCAGATACGCAGTATTTT. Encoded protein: CASSFPPSGGSDTQYF.

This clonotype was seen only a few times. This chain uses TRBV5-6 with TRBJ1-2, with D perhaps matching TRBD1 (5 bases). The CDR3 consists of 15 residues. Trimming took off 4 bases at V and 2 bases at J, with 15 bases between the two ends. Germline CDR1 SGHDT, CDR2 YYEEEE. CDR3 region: CASSPPRAVNYGYTF. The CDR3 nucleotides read TGTGCCAGCAGCCCCCCCAGGGCGGTCAACTATGGCTACACCTTC.

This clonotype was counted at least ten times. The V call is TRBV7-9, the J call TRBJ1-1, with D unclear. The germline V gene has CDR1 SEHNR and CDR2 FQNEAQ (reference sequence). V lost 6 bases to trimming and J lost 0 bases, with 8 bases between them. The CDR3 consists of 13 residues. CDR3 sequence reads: CASSRELNTEAFF. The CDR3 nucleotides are TGTGCCAGCAGTCGGGAGCTGAACACTGAAGCTTTCTTT. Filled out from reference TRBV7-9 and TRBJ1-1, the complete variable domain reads DTGVSQNPRHKITKRGQNVTFRCDPISEHNRLYWYRQTLGQGPEFLTYFQNEAQLEKSRLLSDRFSAERPKGSFSTLEIQRTEQGDSAMYLCASSRELNTEAFFGQGTRLTVV.

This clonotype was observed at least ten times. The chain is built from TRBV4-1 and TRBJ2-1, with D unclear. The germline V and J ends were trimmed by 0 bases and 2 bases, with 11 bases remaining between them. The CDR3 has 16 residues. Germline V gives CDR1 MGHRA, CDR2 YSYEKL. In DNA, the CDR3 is TGCGCCAGCAGCCAAGAAGAGTCCTACCCCTACAATGAGCAGTTCTTC. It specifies CASSQEESYPYNEQFF.

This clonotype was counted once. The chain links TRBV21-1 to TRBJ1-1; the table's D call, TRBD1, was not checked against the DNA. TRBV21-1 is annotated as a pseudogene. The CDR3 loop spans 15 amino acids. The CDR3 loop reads CASSTGGTGDTEAFF. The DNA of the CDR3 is TGTGCCAGCAGCACCGGGGGGACAGGCGATACTGAAGCTTTCTTT.

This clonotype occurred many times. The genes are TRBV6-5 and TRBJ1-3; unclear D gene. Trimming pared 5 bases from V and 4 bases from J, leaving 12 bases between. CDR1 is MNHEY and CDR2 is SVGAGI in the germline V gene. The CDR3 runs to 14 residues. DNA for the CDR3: TGTGCCAGCAGTCCTACCTACCCCGGAAACACCATATATTTT. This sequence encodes CASSPTYPGNTIYF.

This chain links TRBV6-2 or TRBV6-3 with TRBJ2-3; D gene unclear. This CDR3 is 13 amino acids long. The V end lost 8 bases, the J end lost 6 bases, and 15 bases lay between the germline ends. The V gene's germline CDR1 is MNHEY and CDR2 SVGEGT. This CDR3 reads CASGPEGPDTQYF. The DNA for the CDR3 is TGTGCCAGCGGGCCCGAAGGTCCCGATACGCAGTATTTT.

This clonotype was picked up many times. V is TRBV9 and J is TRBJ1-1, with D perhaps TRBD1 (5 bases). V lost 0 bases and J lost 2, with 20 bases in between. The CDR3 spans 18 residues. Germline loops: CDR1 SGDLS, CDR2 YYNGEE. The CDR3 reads CASSVDPGQGGRNTEAFF. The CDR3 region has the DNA TGTGCCAGCAGCGTAGACCCCGGCCAGGGAGGAAGAAACACTGAAGCTTTCTTT.